This passage covers 21 T cell receptor beta chains from one sample sequenced in a study of T cell responses to AZD1222 COVID-19 vaccine. Method: immunoSEQ multiplex PCR; TCRdb's copy keeps in-frame clones and lacks some. The sample yields more than 35,000 clones, about 80% seen once. This specimen consisted of peripheral blood, obtained 28 days after the second dose of the MenACWY control vaccine. The receptors here all came from an adult who received the MenACWY meningococcal vaccine as a control.

The chain employs TRBV28 and TRBJ2-3; D remains unclear. CDR3 length: 13 residues. From germline, CDR1 is MDHEN and CDR2 SYDVKM. V lost 3 bases and J lost 8, with 12 bases in between. CDR3 DNA: TGTGCCAGCAGTTTCCGGTACCTCGGTACGCAGTATTTT. This gives the protein CASSFRYLGTQYF.

The rearrangement links TRBV5-1 to TRBJ1-2; D unresolved. The CDR3 contains 15 residues. Germline CDR1 SGHRS, CDR2 YFSETQ. V shed 0 bases and J shed 2 bases, with 11 bases lying between them. As DNA, the CDR3 is TGCGCCAGCAGCTTGGAAGGAGCCGCCAACTATGGCTACACCTTC. Protein sequence: CASSLEGAANYGYTF.

The CDR3 sequence is CASSQGPESYTF. CDR3 bases: TGTGCCAGCAGCCAGGGACCCGAGTCCTACACCTTC. V is TRBV3-1 (or the pseudogene TRBV3-2) and J is TRBJ1-2, with a weak D call TRBD1 (5 bases). This CDR3 has 12 residues. Germline V gene lookup returns CDR1 LGHDT and CDR2 YNNKEL (reference sequence). Between the trimmed V and J ends, which lost 3 bases and 10 bases, there was a span of 12 bases.

DNA of the CDR3: TGTGCCTGGACCCAAGGGGGTGGGGGCCCCCACGAGCAGTACGTC. It yields the protein CAWTQGGGGPHEQYV. This rearrangement joins TRBV30 to TRBJ2-7; possible D gene TRBD1, 6 bases. Trimming left V 4 bases short and J 5 bases short, with 21 bases between. The CDR3 spans 15 residues. Germline CDR1 GTSNPN, CDR2 SVGIG (reference sequence).

The V and J genes are TRBV5-4 and TRBJ1-1; D gene unclear. The CDR3 runs 14 residues. Trimming pared 4 bases from V and 4 bases from J, leaving 14 bases between. Germline loops: CDR1 SGHNT, CDR2 YYREEE (reference sequence). This CDR3 reads CASSNASAATEAFF. The DNA for the CDR3 is TGTGCCAGCAGCAACGCGAGTGCGGCCACTGAAGCTTTCTTT.

V gene TRBV30 combines with J gene TRBJ1-4; D perhaps matches TRBD1 (5 bases). Trimming took 2 bases from V and 8 from J, leaving 21 bases between them. Germline assignment: CDR1 GTSNPN and CDR2 SVGIG (reference sequence). This CDR3 contains 16 residues. In DNA, the CDR3 is TGTGCCTGGAGTCTAAACCTCGGGGCCCTGGAAGAAAAACTGTTTTTT. Its translation is CAWSLNLGALEEKLFF.

This clone appeared a single time. The chain recombines TRBV6-5 with TRBJ1-2, with D possibly being TRBD1 (5 bases). This CDR3 region has 14 residues. Looked up from germline, CDR1 is MNHEY and CDR2 is SVGAGI. The germline V and J ends were trimmed by 0 bases and 8 bases, with 13 bases remaining between them. The CDR3 loop reads CASSYSRQLAGYTF. For the CDR3, the DNA is TGTGCCAGCAGTTACTCGAGACAGCTCGCAGGCTACACCTTC.

The DNA for the CDR3 is TGTGCCAGCAGTTTAGGCCCCTATGGAATTCAGTACTTC. Translating it yields CASSLGPYGIQYF. V is TRBV12-3 or TRBV12-4 and J is TRBJ2-4; D is undetermined. This CDR3 is built from 13 residues. The ends were cut back, 1 base at V and 10 bases at J, with 11 bases in the middle.

J is TRBJ1-3 and V is TRBV27, with a possible D match to TRBD1 (6 bases). The CDR3 is 12 amino acids. The V and J ends lost 6 bases and 6 bases respectively, with 9 bases between them. Germline V gene lookup returns CDR1 MNHEY and CDR2 SMNVEV (reference sequence). CDR3: CASRGAANTIYF. CDR3 bases: TGTGCCAGCAGGGGGGCTGCAAACACCATATATTTT.

J is TRBJ2-5 and V is TRBV30; 9 bases are a match to TRBD1. V lost 2 bases and J lost 2; bases outside the gene matches: 3. This CDR3 is built from 14 residues. Per the germline V gene, CDR1 is GTSNPN and CDR2 is SVGIG (reference sequence). CDR3 in amino acids: CAWSTGTGQETQYF. The CDR3 DNA follows: TGTGCCTGGAGTACGGGGACAGGGCAAGAGACCCAGTACTTC.

This chain links TRBV7-2 with TRBJ2-3; D remains unclear. Trimming stripped 1 base from V and 0 bases from J, with 5 bases between. CDR1 is SGHTA and CDR2 is FQGNSA in the germline V gene. The CDR3 is made up of 14 amino acids. This CDR3 is CASSLGTSTDTQYF. In DNA, the CDR3 is TGTGCCAGCAGCTTAGGGACGAGCACAGATACGCAGTATTTT.

This chain connects TRBV3-1 (or the pseudogene TRBV3-2) to TRBJ1-5; perhaps TRBD1 as D (6 bases). Trimming pared 0 bases from V and 5 bases from J, leaving 14 bases between. The CDR3 runs to 16 residues. Per the germline V gene, CDR1 is LGHDT and CDR2 is YNNKEL (reference sequence). The CDR3 here is CASSQDLRQGHQPQHF. DNA for the CDR3: TGTGCCAGCAGCCAAGATCTGAGGCAGGGGCATCAGCCCCAGCATTTT.

J is TRBJ2-7 and V is TRBV27; D is perhaps TRBD1 (5 bases). Germline V gene lookup returns CDR1 MNHEY and CDR2 SMNVEV (reference sequence). With 2 bases removed from V and 3 bases from J, the gap between germline ends came to 17 bases. The CDR3 sequence is 16 residues long. Here the CDR3 DNA reads TGTGCCAGCAGTTTAGAATGGCAGGGCTCTCGCTACGAGCAGTACTTC. It yields the protein CASSLEWQGSRYEQYF.

The chain uses TRBV9 and TRBJ2-7; D remains unclear. The V end lost 6 bases, the J end lost 8 bases, and 6 bases lay between the germline ends. There are 9 residues in the CDR3. CDR1 is SGDLS, CDR2 YYNGEE, per germline. In DNA form, the CDR3 reads TGTGCCAGCACCCCCAAGCAGTACGTC. Its protein is CASTPKQYV.

The gene calls are TRBV19 and TRBJ1-5; D possibly corresponds to TRBD1 (6 bases). Germline V gives CDR1 LNHDA, CDR2 SQIVND (reference sequence). The length of the CDR3 is 16 residues. V was clipped by 11 bases and J by 3 bases, with 23 bases between them. CDR3 in DNA: TGTGCCTCCGAGGGGGAGGGAGGTTTGTTCAATCAGCCCCAGCATTTT. Amino acid sequence: CASEGEGGLFNQPQHF.

CDR3 coding DNA: TGTGCCAGTAGTCCCAGGGTTTGGTCGGGAAACACCATATATTTT. Protein product: CASSPRVWSGNTIYF. This chain uses TRBV19 with TRBJ1-3, with TRBD1 as a possible D gene (5 bases). The V end lost 5 bases, the J end lost 4 bases, and 15 bases lay between the germline ends. CDR3 length: 15 residues. In germline, CDR1 is LNHDA, CDR2 SQIVND (reference sequence).

The CDR3, as DNA: TGCAGCGTTGAGAGCCTCCAGGGGCGCCGGGACAATGAGCAGTTCTTC. Translating it yields CSVESLQGRRDNEQFF. This chain joins TRBV29-1 and TRBJ2-1; TRBD1 is a possible D gene (6 bases). Germline lookup yields CDR1 SQVTM and CDR2 ANQGSEA. This CDR3 has 16 amino acids. V was cut by 3 bases and J by 5 bases, with 20 bases left in between.

The V and J genes are TRBV12-3 or TRBV12-4 and TRBJ1-6; no firm D call. The CDR3 sequence is 13 residues long. The V gene lost 6 bases and the J gene lost 10 bases, with 13 bases spanning the gap. In DNA form, the CDR3 reads TGTGCCAGCAGCCGGAAATCCTTATCACCCCTCCACTTT. This gives the protein CASSRKSLSPLHF.

The rearrangement uses TRBV7-9 and TRBJ2-1; 9 positions agree with TRBD2. Germline V gene data show CDR1 as SEHNR and CDR2 as FQNEAQ (reference sequence). The CDR3 runs 16 residues. V lost 2 bases to trimming and J lost 7 bases; unmatched junction nucleotides: 9. The CDR3 bases are TGTGCCAGCAGCTTATCGAGCGGGAGGCCCGTTAATGAGCAGTTCTTC. Its translation: CASSLSSGRPVNEQFF.

The V gene is TRBV10-2, the J gene TRBJ2-7; D is ambiguous. This CDR3 spans 11 amino acids. The V gene lost 5 bases and the J gene lost 2 bases, with 4 bases spanning the gap. In germline, CDR1 is WSHSY, CDR2 SAAADI. CDR3 residues: CASSSPYEQYV. The CDR3 region has the DNA TGCGCCAGCAGTTCCCCCTACGAGCAGTACGTC.

The chain has TRBV19 and TRBJ2-2, with a possible D match to TRBD2 (6 bases). CDR3 length: 13 amino acids. Looked up from germline, CDR1 is LNHDA and CDR2 is SQIVND (reference sequence). The V end was cut by 5 bases, the J end by 3 bases, with 7 bases between. The CDR3 sequence is CASSRRDTGELFF. In nucleotides, the CDR3 is TGTGCCAGTAGTCGGAGGGACACCGGGGAGCTGTTTTTT.